This is a list of T cell receptor beta chains from one sample in a study of OX40 agonist ivuxolimab in advanced cancers. Libraries were prepared by immunoSEQ multiplex PCR; TCRdb keeps only in-frame clonotypes and omits some of them. The table includes approximately 80,000 clones, about 89% detected once. The source was CD4+ or CD8+ T cells sorted from blood, collected in a trial of the OX40 agonist ivuxolimab. These receptors all stem from an adult with an advanced solid tumor such as melanoma, head and neck, liver or kidney cancer. Each CDR3 is given with its conserved first and last residue.

v_gene	j_gene	CDR3aa
TRBV2	TRBJ2-5	CASSQLQETQYF
TRBV6-5	TRBJ1-1	CASSPAGGLNTEAFF
TRBV7-9	TRBJ1-2	CASSPGDYGYTF
TRBV4-1	TRBJ1-5	CASSKGGGNQPQHF
TRBV6-5	TRBJ2-7	CASSYVASEYYEQYF
TRBV27	TRBJ2-7	CASSLRASGSTLGIYEQYF
TRBV11-1	TRBJ2-6	CASSYPEAPGGANVLTF
TRBV19	TRBJ2-3	CASSPKTGGASDTQYF
TRBV15	TRBJ1-3	CATYPGGSGNTIYF
TRBV18	TRBJ2-7	CASSLTTGRSPQYF
TRBV5-6	TRBJ2-5	CASSLSGIPETQYF
TRBV18	TRBJ2-1	CASSPPLRGEGNEQFF
TRBV30	TRBJ2-7	CAVNRPGEYEQYF
TRBV19	TRBJ2-3	CASSTTTFATDTQYF
TRBV7-6	TRBJ1-1	CASSLGENTEAFF
TRBV30	TRBJ2-2	CAWSVLAGAITGELFF
TRBV7-2	TRBJ2-5	CASSSRGTQYF
TRBV11-2	TRBJ2-3	CASSLGPYMRGADTQYF
TRBV5-1	TRBJ2-7	CASSLAGTGVHEQYF
TRBV2	TRBJ1-1	CASSERGINTEAFF